The T cell receptor beta chain under discussion was sequenced for a study of T cell responses to AZD1222 COVID-19 vaccine. The study's findings and limits: The sample set comprised mostly white British donors with more females, and clonal diversity was possibly underestimated.

The table came from immunoSEQ multiplex PCR; TCRdb's copy has only in-frame clones and leaves some out. The repertoire holds roughly 150,000 clones, roughly 90% seen once, with 1.6% in the top ten. Details on this clone: Its antigen is unknown.

The sequenced sample was peripheral blood, obtained on day 0 of AZD1222 vaccination. This TCR derives from an adult in good health.

The DNA for the CDR3 is TGTGCCTGGAGTAAGGGGGGTTTCACTGAAGCTTTCTTT. Protein product: CAWSKGGFTEAFF. The rearrangement links TRBV30 to TRBJ1-1, with D possibly TRBD1 on 6 matching bases. Germline V gives CDR1 GTSNPN, CDR2 SVGIG (reference sequence). V was trimmed by 2 bases and J by 4 bases, leaving 11 bases between them. This CDR3 is 13 amino acids long.